The rows below give T cell receptor beta chains drawn from one sample of a study of post-analysis software for immune sequencing data. TCRdb re-analysed the PCR reads in MiXCR, keeping a single row per CDR3 protein. The sample records under 900,000 distinct CDR3 sequences, about 57% being singletons. Sequenced material: blood. These receptors were collected from a girl aged 5 to 17 with multiple sclerosis. Both conserved end residues are part of each CDR3. The D gene is left open where the match is weak. Clone size, where shown, is once, few, many, or a class for clones that have expanded.

>TRBV12-3/TRBV12-4|TRBJ2-4|.|few
CASSLRQSEQYF
TGTGCCAGCAGTTTAAGGCAGTCTGAGCAGTACTTC
>TRBV20-1|TRBJ2-3|.|once
CSAREAHVSTDTQYF
TGCAGTGCTAGAGAGGCTCACGTTAGCACAGATACGCAGTATTTT
>TRBV6-1|TRBJ2-7|.|.
CASSVKSSYEQYF
TGTGCCAGCAGTGTAAAGAGCTCCTACGAGCAGTACTTC
>TRBV27|TRBJ2-7|.|.
CASAFNGEQYF
TGTGCCAGCGCTTTTAACGGCGAGCAGTACTTC
>TRBV5-1|TRBJ2-6|.|few
CASSLYSSPGANVLTF
TGCGCCAGCAGCTTGTACAGCTCCCCTGGGGCCAACGTCCTGACTTTC
>TRBV7-9|TRBJ2-7|.|.
CASSLVRPLFAYEQYF
TGTGCCAGCAGCTTAGTACGGCCCCTCTTCGCCTACGAGCAGTACTTC
>TRBV4-1|TRBJ2-3|TRBD1|few
CASSQVWTGMLTDTQYF
TGCGCCAGCAGCCAAGTGTGGACAGGAATGTTGACAGATACGCAGTATTTT
>TRBV5-6|TRBJ2-1|TRBD2|once
CASSLDSGRWDEQFF
TGTGCCAGCAGCTTGGATAGCGGGAGGTGGGATGAGCAGTTCTTC
>TRBV20-1|TRBJ2-7|TRBD1|few
CSARAQGATYEQYF
TGCAGTGCTAGAGCACAGGGGGCTACCTACGAGCAGTACTTC
>TRBV7-9|TRBJ2-3|.|few
CASSEGTRSGATDTQYF
TGTGCCAGCAGCGAAGGGACACGAAGCGGGGCCACAGATACGCAGTATTTT
>TRBV20-1|TRBJ2-1|TRBD2|.
CSARVSGGHNEQFF
TGCAGTGCTAGAGTTAGCGGGGGGCACAATGAGCAGTTCTTC
>TRBV9|TRBJ2-7|.|few
CASSVAGSTEQYF
TGTGCCAGCAGCGTAGCCGGGTCTACCGAGCAGTACTTC
>TRBV5-1|TRBJ2-7|.|.
CASSFGRSEYEQYF
TGCGCCAGCAGCTTTGGGAGGTCGGAATACGAGCAGTACTTC
>TRBV10-3|TRBJ1-5|.|.
CATGQGGNQPQHF
TGTGCCACCGGACAAGGGGGCAATCAGCCCCAGCATTTT
>TRBV5-1|TRBJ2-1|TRBD2|few
CASSSGLASNEQFF
TGCGCCAGCAGCTCCGGACTAGCTTCGAATGAGCAGTTCTTC
>TRBV3-1|TRBJ2-7|TRBD1|.
CASSPGAGQGVSEQYF
TGTGCCAGCAGCCCGGGGGCCGGACAGGGGGTTTCCGAGCAGTACTTC
>TRBV5-1|TRBJ1-2|TRBD1|few
CASSLEGQNGYTF
TGCGCCAGCAGCTTGGAGGGACAGAATGGCTACACCTTC
>TRBV5-5|TRBJ2-1|TRBD2|few
CASSSGLAGGRDNEQFF
TGTGCCAGCAGCTCGGGACTAGCGGGAGGTCGCGACAATGAGCAGTTCTTC
>TRBV5-1|TRBJ2-1|.|.
CASRSGTAHNEQFF
TGCGCCAGCAGGTCCGGGACGGCCCACAATGAGCAGTTCTTC
>TRBV5-1|TRBJ2-3|.|.
CASSLDSMPTDTQYF
TGCGCCAGCAGCTTGGATTCTATGCCCACAGATACGCAGTATTTT
>TRBV4-1|TRBJ2-2|TRBD2|.
CASSQDYTSGRVVGTGELFF
TGCGCCAGCAGCCAAGATTACACTAGCGGGAGAGTTGTTGGCACCGGGGAGCTGTTTTTT
>TRBV25-1|TRBJ2-1|TRBD2|few
CASSERMGGNEQFF
TGTGCCAGCAGTGAAAGAATGGGGGGGAATGAGCAGTTCTTC
>TRBV2|TRBJ1-2|.|few
CASGGGVGGYTF
TGTGCCAGCGGGGGAGGTGTCGGTGGCTACACCTTC
>TRBV20-1|TRBJ1-2|.|.
CSARGTVDNYGYTF
TGCAGTGCTAGAGGGACAGTCGATAACTATGGCTACACCTTC
>TRBV7-2|TRBJ1-2|TRBD1|few
CASSPGQSLHGYTF
TGTGCCAGCAGCCCGGGACAGTCCCTTCATGGCTACACCTTC
>TRBV3-1|TRBJ1-5|TRBD1|.
CASSQTGGPSNQPQHF
TGTGCCAGCAGCCAAACAGGGGGCCCCAGCAATCAGCCCCAGCATTTT
>TRBV7-9|TRBJ1-2|TRBD1|few
CASSLAGTVHYGYTF
TGTGCCAGCAGCTTAGCCGGGACAGTCCACTATGGCTACACCTTC
>TRBV10-3|TRBJ2-5|.|.
CAISGGGALAETQYF
TGTGCCATCAGTGGTGGGGGGGCGTTGGCAGAGACCCAGTACTTC
>TRBV7-9|TRBJ2-3|.|.
CASSLQLGRADTQYF
TGTGCCAGCAGCTTACAACTAGGGCGGGCAGATACGCAGTATTTT
>TRBV5-1|TRBJ1-1|TRBD1|.
CASSLRQGHTEAFF
TGCGCCAGCAGCCTCCGACAGGGACACACTGAAGCTTTCTTT
>TRBV7-6|TRBJ2-3|TRBD1|few
CASSFKPGTGEEQRDTQYF
TGTGCCAGCAGCTTTAAGCCTGGGACAGGGGAAGAGCAGAGAGATACGCAGTATTTT
>TRBV29-1|TRBJ1-1|TRBD1|.
CSVTGTAMNTEAFF
TGCAGCGTTACCGGGACAGCCATGAACACTGAAGCTTTCTTT
>TRBV7-2|TRBJ2-5|TRBD1|few
CASSLGQGARETQYF
TGCGCCAGCAGCCTGGGACAGGGGGCGCGAGAGACCCAGTACTTC
>TRBV12-3/TRBV12-4|TRBJ1-2|.|.
CASSPGLKYGYTF
TGTGCCAGCAGTCCGGGACTGAAGTATGGCTACACCTTC
>TRBV27|TRBJ2-4|TRBD1|once
CASRKTGRDIQYF
TGTGCCAGCAGAAAGACAGGGCGGGACATTCAGTACTTC
>TRBV5-5|TRBJ2-5|TRBD2|.
CASSYGLAGTQYF
TGTGCCAGCAGTTACGGACTAGCGGGAACGCAGTACTTC
>TRBV2|TRBJ2-4|TRBD1|.
CASSGDRASGGIQYF
TGTGCCAGCAGCGGGGACAGGGCTTCTGGGGGCATTCAGTACTTC
>TRBV3-1|TRBJ2-5|TRBD2|.
CASSQRTSGRETQYF
TGTGCCAGCAGCCAAAGGACTAGCGGGAGAGAGACCCAGTACTTC
>TRBV6-5|TRBJ2-3|TRBD2|few
CASSSRVGLAGAGGTDTQYF
TGTGCCAGCAGTTCTAGGGTGGGGCTAGCGGGAGCGGGGGGCACAGATACGCAGTATTTT
>TRBV6-4|TRBJ2-3|TRBD2|few
CASSDSGTTSTDTQYF
TGTGCCAGCAGTGACTCCGGGACTACAAGCACAGATACGCAGTATTTT
>TRBV7-9|TRBJ1-2|.|.
CASSLEQPTPQHNYGYTF
TGTGCCAGCAGCTTAGAGCAACCAACACCCCAACATAACTATGGCTACACCTTC
>TRBV7-2|TRBJ2-7|TRBD2|.
CASSLAGGSGNYEQYF
TGTGCCAGCAGCTTAGCCGGGGGTAGCGGGAACTACGAGCAGTACTTC
>TRBV2|TRBJ2-4|TRBD2|.
CASSVRLAGVLAKNIQYF
TGTGCCAGCAGTGTCCGGCTAGCGGGAGTGTTGGCCAAAAACATTCAGTACTTC
>TRBV12-3/TRBV12-4|TRBJ2-7|.|few
CASRGALYEQYF
TGTGCCAGCAGGGGGGCCCTCTACGAGCAGTACTTC
>TRBV7-9|TRBJ2-3|TRBD2|.
CASSLRLANTDTQYF
TGTGCCAGCAGCTTAAGACTAGCGAACACAGATACGCAGTATTTT